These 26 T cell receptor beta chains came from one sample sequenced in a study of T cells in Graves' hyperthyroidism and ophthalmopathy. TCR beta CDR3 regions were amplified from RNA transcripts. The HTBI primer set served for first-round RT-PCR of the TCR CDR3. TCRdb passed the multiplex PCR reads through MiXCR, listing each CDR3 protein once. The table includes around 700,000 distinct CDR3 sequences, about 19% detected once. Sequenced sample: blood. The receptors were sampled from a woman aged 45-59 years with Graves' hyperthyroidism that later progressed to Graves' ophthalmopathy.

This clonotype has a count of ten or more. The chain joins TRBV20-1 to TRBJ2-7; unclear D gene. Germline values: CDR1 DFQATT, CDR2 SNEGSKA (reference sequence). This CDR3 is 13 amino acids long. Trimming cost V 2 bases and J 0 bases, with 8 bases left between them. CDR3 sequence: CSARLRASYEQYF. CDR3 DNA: TGCAGTGCTAGACTTCGGGCCTCCTACGAGCAGTACTTC.

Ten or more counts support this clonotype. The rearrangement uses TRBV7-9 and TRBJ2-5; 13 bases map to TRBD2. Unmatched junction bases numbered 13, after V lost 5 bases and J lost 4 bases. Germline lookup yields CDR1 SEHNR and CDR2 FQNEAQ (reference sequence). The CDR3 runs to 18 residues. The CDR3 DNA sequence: TGTGCCAGCAGCCCGGCGGGACTAGCGGGGACGTTAGGAGAGACCCAGTACTTC. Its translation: CASSPAGLAGTLGETQYF.

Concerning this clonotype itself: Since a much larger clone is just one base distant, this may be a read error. CDR3 sequence reads: CASSATRKSANYGYTF. CDR3 bases: TGTGCCAGCAGCGCAACCCGGAAGTCAGCTAACTATGGCTACACCTTC. The chain is built from TRBV2 and TRBJ1-2; D call uncertain. The CDR3 covers 16 residues. The germline V gene has CDR1 SNHLY and CDR2 FYNNEI. V dropped 6 bases and J dropped 0 bases, with 17 bases sitting between them.

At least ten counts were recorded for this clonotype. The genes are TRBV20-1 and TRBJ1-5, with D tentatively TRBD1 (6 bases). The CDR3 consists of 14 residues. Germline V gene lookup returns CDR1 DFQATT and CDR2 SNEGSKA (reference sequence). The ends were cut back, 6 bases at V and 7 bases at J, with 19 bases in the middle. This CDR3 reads CSAPVGGAQQPQHF. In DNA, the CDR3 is TGCAGTGCCCCGGTCGGGGGGGCGCAACAGCCCCAGCATTTT.

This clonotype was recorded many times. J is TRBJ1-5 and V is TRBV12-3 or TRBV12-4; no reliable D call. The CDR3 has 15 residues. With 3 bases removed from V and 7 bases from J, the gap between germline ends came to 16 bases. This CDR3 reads CASSFAGRGSQPQHF. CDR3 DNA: TGTGCCAGCAGTTTCGCGGGGAGAGGGAGCCAGCCCCAGCATTTT.

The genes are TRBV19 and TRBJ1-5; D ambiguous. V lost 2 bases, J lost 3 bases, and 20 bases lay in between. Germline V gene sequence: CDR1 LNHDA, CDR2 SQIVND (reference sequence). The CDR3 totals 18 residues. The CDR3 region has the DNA TGTGCCAGTAGTATAACGCCCGGTCGGGGTTTGAACAATCAGCCCCAGCATTTT. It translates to CASSITPGRGLNNQPQHF.

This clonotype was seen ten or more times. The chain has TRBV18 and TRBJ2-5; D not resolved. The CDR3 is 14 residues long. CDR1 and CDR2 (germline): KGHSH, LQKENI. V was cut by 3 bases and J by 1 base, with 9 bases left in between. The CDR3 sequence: CASSPSGLQETQYF. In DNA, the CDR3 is TGTGCCAGCTCACCGTCGGGTCTCCAAGAGACCCAGTACTTC.

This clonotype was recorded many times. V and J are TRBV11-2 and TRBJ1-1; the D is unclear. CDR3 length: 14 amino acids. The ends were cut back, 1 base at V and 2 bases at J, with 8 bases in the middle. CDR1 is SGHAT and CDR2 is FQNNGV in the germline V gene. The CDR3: CASSLGGKNTEAFF. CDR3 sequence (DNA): TGTGCCAGCAGCTTAGGAGGGAAAAACACTGAAGCTTTCTTT.

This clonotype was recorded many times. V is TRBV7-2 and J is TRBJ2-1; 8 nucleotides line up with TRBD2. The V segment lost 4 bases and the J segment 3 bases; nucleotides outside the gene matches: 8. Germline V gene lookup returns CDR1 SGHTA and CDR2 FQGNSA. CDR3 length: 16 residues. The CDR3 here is CASSWAGGQLYNEQFF. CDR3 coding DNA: TGTGCCAGCAGCTGGGCGGGGGGACAACTCTACAATGAGCAGTTCTTC.

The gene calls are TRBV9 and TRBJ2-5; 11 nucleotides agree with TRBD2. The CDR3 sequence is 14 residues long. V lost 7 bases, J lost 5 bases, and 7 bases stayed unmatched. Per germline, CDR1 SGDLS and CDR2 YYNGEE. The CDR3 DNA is TGTGCCAGCGGCACTAGCGGGAGTGGGGAGACCCAGTACTTC. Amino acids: CASGTSGSGETQYF.

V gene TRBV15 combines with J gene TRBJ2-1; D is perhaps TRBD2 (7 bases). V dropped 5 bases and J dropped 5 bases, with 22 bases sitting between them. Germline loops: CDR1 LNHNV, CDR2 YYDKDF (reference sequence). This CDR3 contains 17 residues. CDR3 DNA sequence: TGTGCCACCAGCCCCTCCGTGTTGGGGGGGGCGGACAATGAGCAGTTCTTC. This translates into CATSPSVLGGADNEQFF.

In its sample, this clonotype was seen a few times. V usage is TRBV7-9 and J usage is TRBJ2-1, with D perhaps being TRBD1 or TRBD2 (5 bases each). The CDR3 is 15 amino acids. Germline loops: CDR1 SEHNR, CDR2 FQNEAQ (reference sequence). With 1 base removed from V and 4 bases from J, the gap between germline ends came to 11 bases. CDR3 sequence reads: CASSLERDGYNEQFF. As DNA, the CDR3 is TGTGCCAGCAGCTTAGAAAGGGACGGTTACAATGAGCAGTTCTTC.

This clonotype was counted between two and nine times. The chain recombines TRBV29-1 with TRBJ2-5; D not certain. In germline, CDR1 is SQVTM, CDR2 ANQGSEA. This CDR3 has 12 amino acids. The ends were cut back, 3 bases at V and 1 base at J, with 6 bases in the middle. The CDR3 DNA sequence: TGCAGCGTTGAGAGGACCCAAGAGACCCAGTACTTC. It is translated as CSVERTQETQYF.

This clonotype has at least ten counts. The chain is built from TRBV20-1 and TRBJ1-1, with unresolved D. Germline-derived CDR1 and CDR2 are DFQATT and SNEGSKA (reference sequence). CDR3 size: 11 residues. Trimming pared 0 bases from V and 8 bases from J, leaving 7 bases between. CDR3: CSARDYLEAFF. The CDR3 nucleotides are TGCAGTGCTAGAGATTACCTGGAAGCTTTCTTT.

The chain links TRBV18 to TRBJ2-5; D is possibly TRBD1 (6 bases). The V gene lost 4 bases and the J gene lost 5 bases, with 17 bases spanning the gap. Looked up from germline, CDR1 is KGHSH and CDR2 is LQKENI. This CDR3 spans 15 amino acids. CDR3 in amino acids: CASSLPVNRVETQYF. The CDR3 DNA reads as TGTGCCAGCTCACTACCGGTTAACAGGGTCGAGACCCAGTACTTC.

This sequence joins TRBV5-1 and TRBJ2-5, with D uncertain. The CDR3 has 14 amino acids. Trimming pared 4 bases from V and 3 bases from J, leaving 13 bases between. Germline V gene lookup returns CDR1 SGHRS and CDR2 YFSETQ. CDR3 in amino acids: CASSPIQVKETQYF. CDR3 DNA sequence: TGCGCCAGCAGCCCAATACAAGTAAAAGAGACCCAGTACTTC.

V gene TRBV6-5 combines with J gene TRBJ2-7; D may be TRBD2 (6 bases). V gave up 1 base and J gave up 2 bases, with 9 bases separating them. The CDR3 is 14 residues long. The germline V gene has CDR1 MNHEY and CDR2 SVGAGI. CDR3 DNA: TGTGCCAGCAGTTACTTCGGGGGAGCCTACGAGCAGTACTTC. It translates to CASSYFGGAYEQYF.

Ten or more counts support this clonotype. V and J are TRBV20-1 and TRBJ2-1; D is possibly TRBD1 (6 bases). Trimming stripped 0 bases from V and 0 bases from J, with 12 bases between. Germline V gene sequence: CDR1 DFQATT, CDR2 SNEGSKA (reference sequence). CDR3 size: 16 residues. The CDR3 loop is CSARDPTGISYNEQFF. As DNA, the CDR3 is TGCAGTGCTAGAGATCCTACAGGGATCTCCTACAATGAGCAGTTCTTC.

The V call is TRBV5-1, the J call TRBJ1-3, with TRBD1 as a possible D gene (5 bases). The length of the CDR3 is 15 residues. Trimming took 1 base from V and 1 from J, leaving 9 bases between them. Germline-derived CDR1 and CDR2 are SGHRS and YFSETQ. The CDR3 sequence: CASSLWGGSGNTIYF. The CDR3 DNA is TGCGCCAGCAGCTTGTGGGGGGGATCTGGAAACACCATATATTTT.

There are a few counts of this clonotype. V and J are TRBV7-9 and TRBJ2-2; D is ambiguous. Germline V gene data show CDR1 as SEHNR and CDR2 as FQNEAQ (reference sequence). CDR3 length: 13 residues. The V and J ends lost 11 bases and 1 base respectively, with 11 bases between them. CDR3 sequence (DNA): TGTGCCCAGCCGGAGCGGAACACCGGGGAGCTGTTTTTT. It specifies CAQPERNTGELFF.

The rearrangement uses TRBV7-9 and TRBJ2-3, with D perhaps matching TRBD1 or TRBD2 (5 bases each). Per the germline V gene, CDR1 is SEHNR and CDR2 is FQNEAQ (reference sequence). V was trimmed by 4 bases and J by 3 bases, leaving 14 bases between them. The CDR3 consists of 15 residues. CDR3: CASSSWGSQTDTQYF. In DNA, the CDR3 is TGTGCCAGCAGCTCGTGGGGGAGTCAGACAGATACGCAGTATTTT.

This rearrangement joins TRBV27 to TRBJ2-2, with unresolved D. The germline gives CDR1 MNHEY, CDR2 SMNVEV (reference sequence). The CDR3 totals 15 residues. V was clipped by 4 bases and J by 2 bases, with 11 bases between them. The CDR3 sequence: CASSSRTENTGELFF. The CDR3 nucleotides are TGTGCCAGCAGTTCAAGGACGGAAAACACCGGGGAGCTGTTTTTT.

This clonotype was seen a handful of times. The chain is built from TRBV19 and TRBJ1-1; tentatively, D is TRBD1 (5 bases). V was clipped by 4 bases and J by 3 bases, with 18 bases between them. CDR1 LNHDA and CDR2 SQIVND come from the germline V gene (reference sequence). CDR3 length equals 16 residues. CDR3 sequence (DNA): TGTGCCAGTAGTACAACCCAGGGTCCGCGACACACTGAAGCTTTCTTT. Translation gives CASSTTQGPRHTEAFF.

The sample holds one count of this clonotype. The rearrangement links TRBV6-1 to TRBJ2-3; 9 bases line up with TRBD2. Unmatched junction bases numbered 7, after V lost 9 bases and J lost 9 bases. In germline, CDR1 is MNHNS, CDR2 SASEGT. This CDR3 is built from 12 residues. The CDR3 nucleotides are TGTGCCAGTGACTCTAGCGGGGAGACGCAGTATTTT. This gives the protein CASDSSGETQYF.

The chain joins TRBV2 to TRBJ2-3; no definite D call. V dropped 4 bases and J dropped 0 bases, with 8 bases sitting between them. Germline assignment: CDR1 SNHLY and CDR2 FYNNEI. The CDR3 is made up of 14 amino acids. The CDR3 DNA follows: TGTGCCAGCAGTGGACGCGTTAGCACAGATACGCAGTATTTT. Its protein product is CASSGRVSTDTQYF.

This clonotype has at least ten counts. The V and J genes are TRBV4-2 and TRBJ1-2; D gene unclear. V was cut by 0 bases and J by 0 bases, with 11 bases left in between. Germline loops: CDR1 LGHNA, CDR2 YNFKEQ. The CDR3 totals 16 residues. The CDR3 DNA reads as TGTGCCAGCAGCCAAGATCCCGGACCACCTAACTATGGCTACACCTTC. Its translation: CASSQDPGPPNYGYTF.